These 21 T cell receptor beta chains share one sample of origin, sequenced in a study of blood T cells in healthy people across ages. Alongside a J-beta primer mix, a sample-barcoded 5' primer served in a second PCR lasting about 7 to 12 cycles. TCRdb reanalysed the 5' RACE reads using MiXCR and keeps one entry per CDR3 protein. The sample includes about 1.4 million distinct CDR3 sequences, approximately 59% of them seen just once. The sequencing input was blood. The receptors here all came from a man between 18 and 35 years old in good health.

CDR3 in DNA: TGTGCCGGGGCAGGGGGCCCGACTAGCGGGACGGATGAGCAGTTCTTC. Amino acid sequence: CAGAGGPTSGTDEQFF. The chain employs TRBV4-2 and TRBJ2-1, with TRBD2 matching 11 bases. CDR3 length: 16 residues. Germline-derived CDR1 and CDR2 are LGHNA and YNFKEQ. Trimming removed 11 bases from V and 8 bases from J; junction bases left unmatched: 17.

The chain combines TRBV6-1 with TRBJ2-7, with D uncertain. V was trimmed by 6 bases and J by 2 bases, leaving 11 bases between them. Germline CDR1 is MNHNS and CDR2 is SASEGT. The CDR3 is made up of 13 amino acids. CDR3 amino acids: CASSPAQPYEQYF. The CDR3 DNA follows: TGTGCCAGCAGCCCCGCTCAACCCTACGAGCAGTACTTC.

This clonotype has only one observation. The chain employs TRBV4-3 and TRBJ2-2; D unclear. From germline, CDR1 is LGHNA and CDR2 YSLEER. Trimming took 1 base from V and 0 from J, leaving 18 bases between them. The CDR3 consists of 19 residues. Here the CDR3 reads CASSQGWVVSATNTGELFF. In DNA, the CDR3 is TGCGCCAGCAGCCAAGGTTGGGTTGTAAGTGCCACGAACACCGGGGAGCTGTTTTTT.

The CDR3 here is CSARGARQGVYEQYF. The CDR3 DNA sequence: TGCAGTGCTAGAGGAGCAAGACAGGGCGTTTACGAGCAGTACTTC. The chain uses TRBV20-1 and TRBJ2-7; TRBD1 aligns across 7 bases. The CDR3 extends over 15 amino acids. Germline CDR1 is DFQATT and CDR2 is SNEGSKA (reference sequence). Trimming removed 1 base from V and 4 bases from J; junction bases left unmatched: 10.

The V and J genes are TRBV21-1 and TRBJ2-3; the table gives TRBD1 as D, unverified against the DNA. TRBV21-1 is described as a pseudogene. This CDR3 contains 15 residues. The CDR3 protein is CASSPDMGHPDTQYF. For the CDR3, the DNA is TGTGCCAGCAGCCCAGACATGGGACACCCAGATACGCAGTATTTT.

The rearrangement links TRBV27 to TRBJ1-1; no definite D call. Trimming left V 6 bases short and J 2 bases short, with 10 bases between. Per germline, CDR1 MNHEY and CDR2 SMNVEV (reference sequence). The CDR3 length is 13 residues. The CDR3 is CASSASFNTEAFF. CDR3 sequence (DNA): TGTGCCAGCAGCGCTAGTTTTAACACTGAAGCTTTCTTT.

The chain couples TRBV27 to TRBJ2-7; D not certain. The V end was cut by 5 bases, the J end by 3 bases, with 14 bases between. The CDR3 totals 14 residues. The germline gives CDR1 MNHEY, CDR2 SMNVEV (reference sequence). CDR3 loop: CASSGKAPYYEQYF. The CDR3 DNA reads as TGTGCCAGCAGTGGAAAGGCGCCCTACTACGAGCAGTACTTC.

The sample holds a few counts of this clonotype. V is TRBV2 and J is TRBJ1-6, with D possibly TRBD1 on 6 matching bases. The germline V gene encodes CDR1 SNHLY and CDR2 FYNNEI. V was shortened by 5 bases and J by 0 bases, with 11 bases between the two germline ends. The CDR3 is 16 residues long. The CDR3 region is CASSTDRSSYNSPLHF. CDR3 coding DNA: TGTGCCAGCAGTACCGACAGGAGCTCCTATAATTCACCCCTCCACTTT.

In this sample, this clonotype turned up a few times. This chain connects TRBV29-1 to TRBJ2-7; TRBD1 is a possible D gene (6 bases). The ends were cut back, 5 bases at V and 1 base at J, with 12 bases in the middle. Germline CDR1 and CDR2: SQVTM and ANQGSEA. This CDR3 is 13 amino acids long. CDR3: CSVWITGSYEQYF. As DNA, the CDR3 is TGCAGCGTTTGGATAACAGGGTCCTACGAGCAGTACTTC.

This chain links TRBV4-1 with TRBJ2-4; D is tentatively TRBD1 or TRBD2 (5 bases each). The end of the DNA aligns better with TRBJ2-7, so the J call may be wrong. CDR1 and CDR2 from the germline V gene are MGHRA and YSYEKL. This CDR3 has 13 amino acids. The DNA for the CDR3 is TGCGCCAGCAGCCAAGAGGTTGGGGGCGAGCAGTACTTC. Translation: CASSQEVGGEQYF.

This chain joins TRBV9 and TRBJ2-3; D is possibly TRBD1 (6 bases). V was pared by 3 bases and J by 7 bases, with 9 bases between. CDR1 and CDR2 (germline): SGDLS, YYNGEE. The CDR3 has 12 amino acids. The CDR3 sequence: CASSETGHTQYF. CDR3 in DNA: TGTGCCAGCAGCGAGACAGGCCATACGCAGTATTTT.

This clonotype is a singleton in its sample. The chain carries TRBV24-1 and TRBJ2-1, with D possibly being TRBD2 (5 bases). Germline V lookup: CDR1 KGHDR, CDR2 SFDVKD. V was pared by 5 bases and J by 13 bases, with 11 bases between. The CDR3 totals 11 residues. The CDR3 region is CATSARGAQFF. For the CDR3, the DNA is TGTGCCACCAGTGCCCGGGGTGCCCAGTTCTTC.

The chain employs TRBV7-2 and TRBJ2-2; no clear D gene. The CDR3 sequence is 13 residues long. Trimming pared 5 bases from V and 4 bases from J, leaving 8 bases between. In germline, CDR1 is SGHTA, CDR2 FQGNSA. This chain's CDR3 is CASSTRPTGELFF. The CDR3 bases are TGTGCCAGCAGCACGCGCCCCACCGGGGAGCTGTTTTTT. Full variable domain (missing parts from reference TRBV7-2 and TRBJ2-2): GAGVSQSPSNKVTEKGKDVELRCDPISGHTALYWYRQSLGQGLEFLIYFQGNSAPDKSGLPSDRFSAERTGGSVSTLTIQRTQQEDSAVYLCASSTRPTGELFFGEGSRLTVL.

The chain has TRBV5-1 and TRBJ2-7; D unresolved. Germline lookup yields CDR1 SGHRS and CDR2 YFSETQ. Trimming removed 2 bases at V and 7 bases at J, with 13 bases between. The CDR3 spans 13 residues. CDR3 residues: CASSFVSLGEQYF. DNA for the CDR3: TGCGCCAGCAGCTTCGTGAGTTTGGGTGAGCAGTACTTC.

This clonotype appeared a few times. V and J are TRBV20-1 and TRBJ2-1; 8 bases are shared with TRBD2. The CDR3 is 14 residues long. V dropped 3 bases and J dropped 7; count of bases not matched to a gene: 8. The germline V gene encodes CDR1 DFQATT and CDR2 SNEGSKA (reference sequence). As DNA, the CDR3 is TGCAGTGCTAGTCTAGCGGGCGTTAGTAATGAGCAGTTCTTC. Amino acid sequence: CSASLAGVSNEQFF.

This clonotype was seen once. V gene TRBV12-3 or TRBV12-4 combines with J gene TRBJ1-1; unclear D gene. The CDR3 sequence is 13 residues long. V was trimmed by 7 bases and J by 8 bases, leaving 17 bases between them. CDR3 nucleotide sequence: TGTGCCAGCATCGGGGTGGCGAACCCCGAAGCTTTCTTT. It specifies CASIGVANPEAFF.

This clonotype has just a few counts. The rearrangement uses TRBV7-2 and TRBJ2-1; possibly TRBD1 for D (5 bases). From germline, CDR1 is SGHTA and CDR2 FQGNSA. Between the trimmed V and J ends, which lost 1 base and 4 bases, there was a span of 8 bases. The CDR3 runs 14 residues. The CDR3 region has the DNA TGTGCCAGCAGCTTAGGGGGCGAATACAATGAGCAGTTCTTC. This sequence encodes CASSLGGEYNEQFF.

This clonotype was seen a handful of times. CDR3 sequence: CASQTPGGGGGAKNIQYF. The CDR3 nucleotides are TGCGCCAGCCAGACACCGGGCGGTGGGGGAGGGGCCAAAAACATTCAGTACTTC. The chain combines TRBV4-1 with TRBJ2-4; 7 bases align to TRBD2. The CDR3 runs to 18 residues. V lost 8 bases and J lost 1; bases outside the gene matches: 17. From germline, CDR1 is MGHRA and CDR2 YSYEKL.

This clonotype was found a few times. CDR3 in amino acids: CASSLITGNEQYF. CDR3 in DNA: TGTGCCAGCAGCTTAATAACAGGGAACGAGCAGTACTTC. J is TRBJ2-7 and V is TRBV7-2; a possible D gene is TRBD1 (6 bases). Per germline, CDR1 SGHTA and CDR2 FQGNSA. The V gene lost 2 bases and the J gene lost 5 bases, with 10 bases spanning the gap. This CDR3 spans 13 amino acids.

The rearrangement uses TRBV7-7 and TRBJ2-1; D gene unclear. This CDR3 is 14 amino acids long. The germline V gene has CDR1 SSHAT and CDR2 FNYEAQ (reference sequence). V was pared by 4 bases and J by 7 bases, with 14 bases between. CDR3 residues: CASSSTLQSNEQFF. The CDR3 DNA is TGTGCCAGCAGCTCGACCCTGCAGAGTAATGAGCAGTTCTTC.

This clonotype occurred once. This chain connects TRBV11-1 to TRBJ2-5; possibly TRBD2 for D (6 bases). Trimming stripped 4 bases from V and 3 bases from J, with 12 bases between. The CDR3 contains 14 residues. Germline V gene sequence: CDR1 SGHAT, CDR2 FQDESV (reference sequence). The CDR3 nucleotides read TGTGCCAGCAGCTCCGGGACTGACGAAGAGACCCAGTACTTC. This sequence encodes CASSSGTDEETQYF.